This TCR beta chain was obtained from a study of shared clonotypes between healthy human individuals. Profiling relied on immunoSEQ multiplex PCR, and the TCRdb table lists in-frame clones only, not all of them. The sample has under 1,100,000 clones; about 76% are singletons. J lost 4 bases, V lost 0 bases, and 9 bases had no gene match. CDR1 and CDR2 from the germline V gene are SGHRS and YFSETQ. The CDR3 sequence is 16 residues long. The sequenced sample consisted of memory CD4+ T cells sorted from blood. Subset in this sample: CD45RA-negative fraction. V is TRBV5-1 and J is TRBJ2-5, with TRBD1 identical over 7 bases. This sequence originates from a man aged 18 to 35 in good health. The CDR3 reads CASSLVRDSGPETQYF. The CDR3, as DNA: TGCGCCAGCAGCTTGGTTAGGGACAGTGGGCCAGAGACCCAGTACTTC.